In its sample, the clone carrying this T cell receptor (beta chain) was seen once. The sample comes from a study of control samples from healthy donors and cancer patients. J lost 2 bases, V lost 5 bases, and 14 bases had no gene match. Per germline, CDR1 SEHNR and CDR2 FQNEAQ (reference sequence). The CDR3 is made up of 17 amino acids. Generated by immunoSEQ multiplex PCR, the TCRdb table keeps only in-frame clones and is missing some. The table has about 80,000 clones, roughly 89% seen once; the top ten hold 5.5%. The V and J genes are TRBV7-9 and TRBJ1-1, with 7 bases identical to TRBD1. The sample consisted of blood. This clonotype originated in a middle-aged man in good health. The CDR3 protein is CASSHEPGTEPNTEAFF. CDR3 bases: TGTGCCAGCAGCCACGAGCCAGGGACAGAACCTAACACTGAAGCTTTCTTT.